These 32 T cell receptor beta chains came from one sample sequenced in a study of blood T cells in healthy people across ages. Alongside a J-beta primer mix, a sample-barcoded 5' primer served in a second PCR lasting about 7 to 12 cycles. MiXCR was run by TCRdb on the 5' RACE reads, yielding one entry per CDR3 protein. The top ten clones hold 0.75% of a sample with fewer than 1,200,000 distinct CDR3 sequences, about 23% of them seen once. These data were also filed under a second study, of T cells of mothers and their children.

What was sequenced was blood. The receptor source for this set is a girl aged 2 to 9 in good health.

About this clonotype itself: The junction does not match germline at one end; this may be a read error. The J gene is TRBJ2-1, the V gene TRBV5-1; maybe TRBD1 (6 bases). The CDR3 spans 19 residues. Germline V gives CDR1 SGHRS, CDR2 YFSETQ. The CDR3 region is CASSLGVIGTTTVYNERFF. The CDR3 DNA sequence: TGCGCCAGCAGCTTGGGTGTAATCGGGACAACGACTGTATACAATGAGCGGTTCTTC.

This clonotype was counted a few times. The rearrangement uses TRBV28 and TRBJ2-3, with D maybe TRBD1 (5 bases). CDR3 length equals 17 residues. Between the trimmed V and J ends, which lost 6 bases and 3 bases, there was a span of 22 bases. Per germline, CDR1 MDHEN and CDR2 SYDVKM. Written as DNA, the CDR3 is TGTGCCAGCAGGCCCAATTTTGCAGGGCACGGGACAGATACGCAGTATTTT. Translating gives CASRPNFAGHGTDTQYF.

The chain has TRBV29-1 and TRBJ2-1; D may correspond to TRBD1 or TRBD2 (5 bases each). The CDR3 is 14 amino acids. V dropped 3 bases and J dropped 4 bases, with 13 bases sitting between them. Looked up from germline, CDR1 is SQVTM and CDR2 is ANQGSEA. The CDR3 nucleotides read TGCAGCGTTGAGCCTGGGACCGCTTACAATGAGCAGTTCTTC. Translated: CSVEPGTAYNEQFF.

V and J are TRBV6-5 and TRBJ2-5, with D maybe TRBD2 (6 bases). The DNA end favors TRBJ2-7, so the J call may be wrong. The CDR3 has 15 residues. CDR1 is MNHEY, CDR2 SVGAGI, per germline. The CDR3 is CASSYDMRGPYEQYF. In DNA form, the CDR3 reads TGTGCCAGCAGTTACGACATGCGGGGTCCCTACGAGCAGTACTTC.

This chain's CDR3 is CASSDSLAADPHEQFF. CDR3 in DNA: TGTGCCAGCAGTGATTCCCTAGCGGCAGACCCTCATGAGCAGTTCTTC. This chain joins TRBV6-4 and TRBJ2-1, with 7 positions matching TRBD2. V lost 3 bases and J lost 8; bases outside the gene matches: 13. This CDR3 has 16 residues. Germline V gene sequence: CDR1 MRHNA, CDR2 SNTAGT.

The CDR3 sequence: CASSLTEADTQYF. The DNA for the CDR3 is TGTGCCAGCAGTCTGACAGAGGCAGATACGCAGTATTTT. J is TRBJ2-3 and V is TRBV7-9, with D possibly TRBD1 on 5 matching bases. Trimming shortened V by 6 bases and J by 4 bases, and 11 bases separated the two germline ends. This CDR3 spans 13 amino acids. The germline V gene has CDR1 SEHNR and CDR2 FQNEAQ (reference sequence).

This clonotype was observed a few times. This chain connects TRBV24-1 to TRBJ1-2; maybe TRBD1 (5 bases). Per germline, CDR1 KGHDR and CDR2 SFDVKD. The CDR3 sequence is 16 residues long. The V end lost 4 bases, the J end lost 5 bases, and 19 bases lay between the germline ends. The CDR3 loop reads CATSDWRAGTIYGYTF. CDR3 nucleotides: TGTGCCACCAGTGACTGGAGAGCCGGGACGATTTATGGCTACACCTTC.

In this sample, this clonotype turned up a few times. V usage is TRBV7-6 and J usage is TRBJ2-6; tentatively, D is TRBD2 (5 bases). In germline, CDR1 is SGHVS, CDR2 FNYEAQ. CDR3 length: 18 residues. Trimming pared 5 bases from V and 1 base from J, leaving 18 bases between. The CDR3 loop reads CASSPHPGSMSGANVLTF. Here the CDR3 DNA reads TGTGCCAGCAGCCCCCATCCGGGGAGTATGTCTGGGGCCAACGTCCTGACTTTC. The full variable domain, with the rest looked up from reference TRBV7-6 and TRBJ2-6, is GAGVSQSPRYKVTKRGQDVALRCDPISGHVSLYWYRQALGQGPEFLTYFNYEAQQDKSGLPNDRFSAERPEGSISTLTIQRTEQRDSAMYRCASSPHPGSMSGANVLTFGAGSRLTVL.

CDR3 nucleotides: TGTGCCAGCACCGCCATTACAGGGGCCATCGGGCAGCCCCAGCATTTT. Translation gives CASTAITGAIGQPQHF. The chain couples TRBV28 to TRBJ1-5; TRBD1 matches 7 bases. CDR3 length equals 16 residues. The junction had 16 bases not matched to a gene; V was cut back by 7 bases and J by 7 bases. The V gene's germline CDR1 is MDHEN and CDR2 SYDVKM.

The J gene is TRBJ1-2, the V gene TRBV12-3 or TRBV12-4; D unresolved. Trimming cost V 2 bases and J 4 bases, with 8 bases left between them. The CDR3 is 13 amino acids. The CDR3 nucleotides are TGTGCCAGCAGTTTAAGACCGGGCTATGGCTACACCTTC. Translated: CASSLRPGYGYTF.

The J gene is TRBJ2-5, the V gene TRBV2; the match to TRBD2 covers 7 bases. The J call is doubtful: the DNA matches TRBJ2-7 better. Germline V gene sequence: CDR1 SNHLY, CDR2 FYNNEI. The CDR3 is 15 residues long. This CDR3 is CASSDGGGAAYEQYF. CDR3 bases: TGTGCCAGCAGTGACGGGGGAGGGGCAGCCTACGAGCAGTACTTC.

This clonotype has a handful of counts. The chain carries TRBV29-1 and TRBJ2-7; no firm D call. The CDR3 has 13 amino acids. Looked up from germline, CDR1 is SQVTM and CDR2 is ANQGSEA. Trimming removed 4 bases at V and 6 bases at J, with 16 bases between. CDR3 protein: CSVGSMAVAEQYF. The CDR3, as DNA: TGCAGCGTTGGATCTATGGCAGTGGCCGAGCAGTACTTC.

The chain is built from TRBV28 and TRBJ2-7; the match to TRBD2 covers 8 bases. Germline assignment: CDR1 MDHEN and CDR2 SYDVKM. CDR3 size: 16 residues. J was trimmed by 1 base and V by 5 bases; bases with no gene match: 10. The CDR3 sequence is CASSLFRVAGSYEQYF. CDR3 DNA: TGTGCCAGCAGTCTCTTCCGAGTAGCGGGATCCTACGAGCAGTACTTC.

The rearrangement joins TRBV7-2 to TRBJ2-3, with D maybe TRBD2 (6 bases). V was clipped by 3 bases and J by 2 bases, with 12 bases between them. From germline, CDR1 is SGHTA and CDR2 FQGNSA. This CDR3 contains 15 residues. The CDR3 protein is CASSFRAGFTDTQYF. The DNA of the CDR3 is TGTGCCAGCAGCTTTAGGGCGGGGTTCACAGATACGCAGTATTTT.

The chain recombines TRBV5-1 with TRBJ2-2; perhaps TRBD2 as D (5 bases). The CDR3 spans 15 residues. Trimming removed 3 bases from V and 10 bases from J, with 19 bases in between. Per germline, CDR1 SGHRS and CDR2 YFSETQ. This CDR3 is CASSSTYGNSEELFF. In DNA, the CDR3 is TGCGCCAGCAGCTCAACTTACGGGAACTCGGAGGAGCTGTTTTTT.

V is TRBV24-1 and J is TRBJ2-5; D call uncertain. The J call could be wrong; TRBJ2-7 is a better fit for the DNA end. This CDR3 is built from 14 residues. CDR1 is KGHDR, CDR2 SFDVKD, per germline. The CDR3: CATSAGHLSYEQYF. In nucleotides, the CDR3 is TGTGCCACCAGTGCGGGTCACCTTTCCTACGAGCAGTACTTC.

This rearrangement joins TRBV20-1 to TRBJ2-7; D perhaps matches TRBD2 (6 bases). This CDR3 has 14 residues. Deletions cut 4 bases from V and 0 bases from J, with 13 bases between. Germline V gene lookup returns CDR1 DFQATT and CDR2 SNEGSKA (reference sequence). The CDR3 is CSAIRDSSSYEQYF. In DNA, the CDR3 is TGCAGTGCTATCCGGGACTCGTCCTCCTACGAGCAGTACTTC.

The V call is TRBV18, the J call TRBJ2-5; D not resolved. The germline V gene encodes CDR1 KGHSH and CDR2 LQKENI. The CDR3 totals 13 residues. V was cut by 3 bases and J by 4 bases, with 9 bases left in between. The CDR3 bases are TGTGCCAGCTCACCGGCTAGAGGAGAGACCCAGTACTTC. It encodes CASSPARGETQYF.

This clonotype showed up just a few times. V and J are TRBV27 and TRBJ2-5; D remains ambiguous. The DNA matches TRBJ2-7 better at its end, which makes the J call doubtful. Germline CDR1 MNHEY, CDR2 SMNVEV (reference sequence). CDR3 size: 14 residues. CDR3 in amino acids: CASSFRRTLYEQYF. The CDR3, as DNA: TGTGCCAGCAGTTTTCGCAGGACCTTATACGAGCAGTACTTC.

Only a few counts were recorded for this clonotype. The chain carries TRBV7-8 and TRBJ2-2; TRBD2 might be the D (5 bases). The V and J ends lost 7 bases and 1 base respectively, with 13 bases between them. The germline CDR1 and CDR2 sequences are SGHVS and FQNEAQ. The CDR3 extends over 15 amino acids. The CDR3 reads CASTLLAGNTGELFF. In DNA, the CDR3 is TGTGCCAGCACTCTCCTGGCGGGGAACACCGGGGAGCTGTTTTTT.

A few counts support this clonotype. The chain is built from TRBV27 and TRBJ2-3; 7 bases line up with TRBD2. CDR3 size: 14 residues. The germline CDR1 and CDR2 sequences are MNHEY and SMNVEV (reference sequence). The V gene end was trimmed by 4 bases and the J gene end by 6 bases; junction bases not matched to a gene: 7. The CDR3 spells CASSWTSLTDTQYF. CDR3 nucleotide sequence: TGTGCCAGCAGTTGGACTAGTCTGACGGATACGCAGTATTTT.

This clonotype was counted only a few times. The CDR3: CASSKDLPGSYSNQPQHF. CDR3 nucleotides: TGTGCCAGCAGCAAGGACCTTCCTGGGTCTTATAGCAATCAGCCCCAGCATTTT. V usage is TRBV5-5 and J usage is TRBJ1-5; the D is unclear. V was clipped by 4 bases and J by 0 bases, with 20 bases between them. Germline V lookup: CDR1 SGHKS, CDR2 YYEKEE (reference sequence). This CDR3 is 18 amino acids long. Complete variable domain (other parts from reference TRBV5-5 and TRBJ1-5): DAGVTQSPTHLIKTRGQQVTLRCSPISGHKSVSWYQQVLGQGPQFIFQYYEKEERGRGNFPDRFSARQFPNYSSELNVNALLLGDSALYLCASSKDLPGSYSNQPQHFGDGTRLSIL.

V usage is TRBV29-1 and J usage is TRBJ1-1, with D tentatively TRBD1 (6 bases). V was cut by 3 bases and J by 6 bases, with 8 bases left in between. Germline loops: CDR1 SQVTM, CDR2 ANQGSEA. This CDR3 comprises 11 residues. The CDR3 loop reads CSVEGAPEAFF. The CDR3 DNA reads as TGCAGCGTTGAGGGGGCTCCTGAAGCTTTCTTT.

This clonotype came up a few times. The CDR3 here is CSVEVTGTYEQYF. CDR3 DNA: TGCAGCGTTGAAGTGACAGGGACCTACGAGCAGTACTTC. This chain joins TRBV29-1 and TRBJ2-7; TRBD1 matches at 7 bases. The CDR3 extends over 13 amino acids. Per the germline V gene, CDR1 is SQVTM and CDR2 is ANQGSEA. The ends lost 1 base at V and 2 bases at J; junction bases unmatched: 2.

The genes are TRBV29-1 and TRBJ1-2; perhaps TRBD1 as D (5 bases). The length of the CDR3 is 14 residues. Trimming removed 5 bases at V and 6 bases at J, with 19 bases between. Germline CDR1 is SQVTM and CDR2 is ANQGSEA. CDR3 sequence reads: CSVRLWQGGDGYTF. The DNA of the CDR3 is TGCAGCGTTCGGTTATGGCAGGGCGGCGATGGCTACACCTTC.

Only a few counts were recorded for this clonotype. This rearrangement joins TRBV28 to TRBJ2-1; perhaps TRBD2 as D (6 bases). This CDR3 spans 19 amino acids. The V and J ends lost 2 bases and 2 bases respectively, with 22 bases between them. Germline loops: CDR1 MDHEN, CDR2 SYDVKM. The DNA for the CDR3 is TGTGCCAGCAGTTTAATCTGGGAGGACCACTTTACGACCTACAATGAGCAGTTCTTC. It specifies CASSLIWEDHFTTYNEQFF. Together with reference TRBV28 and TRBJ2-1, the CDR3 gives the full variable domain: DVKVTQSSRYLVKRTGEKVFLECVQDMDHENMFWYRQDPGLGLRLIYFSYDVKMKEKGDIPEGYSVSREKKERFSLILESASTNQTSMYLCASSLIWEDHFTTYNEQFFGPGTRLTVL.

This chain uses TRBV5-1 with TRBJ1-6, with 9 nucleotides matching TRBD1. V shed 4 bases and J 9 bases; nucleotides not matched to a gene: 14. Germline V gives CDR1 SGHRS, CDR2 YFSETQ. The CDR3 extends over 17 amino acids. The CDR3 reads CASSPSDRGGLGSPLHF. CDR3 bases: TGCGCCAGCAGCCCCTCGGACAGGGGCGGATTAGGTTCACCCCTCCACTTT. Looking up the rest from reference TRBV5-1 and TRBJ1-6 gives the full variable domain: KAGVTQTPRYLIKTRGQQVTLSCSPISGHRSVSWYQQTPGQGLQFLFEYFSETQRNKGNFPGRFSGRQFSNSRSEMNVSTLELGDSALYLCASSPSDRGGLGSPLHFGNGTRLTVT.

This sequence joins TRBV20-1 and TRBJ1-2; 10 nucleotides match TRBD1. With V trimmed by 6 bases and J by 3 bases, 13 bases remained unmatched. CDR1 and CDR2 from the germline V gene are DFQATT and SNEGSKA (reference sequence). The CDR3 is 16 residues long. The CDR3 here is CSAETLGQGKDYGYTF. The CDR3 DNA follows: TGCAGTGCGGAGACCTTGGGACAGGGGAAAGACTATGGCTACACCTTC.

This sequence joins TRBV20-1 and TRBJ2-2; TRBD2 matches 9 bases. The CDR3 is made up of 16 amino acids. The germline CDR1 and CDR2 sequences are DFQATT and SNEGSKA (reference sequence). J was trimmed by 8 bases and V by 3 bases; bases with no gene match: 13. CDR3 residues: CSARGSGGHFVGELFF. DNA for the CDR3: TGCAGTGCTAGGGGTAGCGGGGGCCACTTTGTAGGGGAGCTGTTTTTT.

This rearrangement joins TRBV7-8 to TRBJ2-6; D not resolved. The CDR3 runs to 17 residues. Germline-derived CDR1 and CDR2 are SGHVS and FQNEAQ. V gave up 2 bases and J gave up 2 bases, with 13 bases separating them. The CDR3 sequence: CASSLYLTLPGANVLTF. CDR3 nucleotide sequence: TGTGCCAGCAGCTTATACCTAACCCTTCCTGGGGCCAACGTCCTGACTTTC.

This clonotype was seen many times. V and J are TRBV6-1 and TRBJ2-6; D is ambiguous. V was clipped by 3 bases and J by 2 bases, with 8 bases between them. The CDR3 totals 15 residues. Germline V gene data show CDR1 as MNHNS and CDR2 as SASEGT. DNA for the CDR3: TGTGCCAGCAGTGATGGGCGGACTGGGGCCAACGTCCTGACTTTC. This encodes CASSDGRTGANVLTF.

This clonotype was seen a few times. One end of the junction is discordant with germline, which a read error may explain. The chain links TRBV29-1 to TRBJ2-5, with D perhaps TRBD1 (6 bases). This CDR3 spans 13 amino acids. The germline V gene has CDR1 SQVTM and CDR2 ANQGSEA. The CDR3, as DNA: TGCAGCGTTGATGGTATGGGGGCCCCTCACGAGTTCTTC. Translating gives CSVDGMGAPHEFF.